This entry describes one T cell receptor (beta chain). Its antigen is unknown. CD4+CD127+ cells were sorted as the conventional CD4 T cells. Controls came from healthy donors unrelated to patients. This record belongs to a study of B cell selection in AIRE deficiency. Study-level results: Shorter CDR3s marked shared Treg sequences, biased toward few non-templated insertions. Approximately 31% of healthy-shared Treg sequences were found among patient Tconv cells.

CDR1 SNHLY and CDR2 FYNNEI come from the germline V gene. The germline V and J ends were trimmed by 7 bases and 5 bases, with 15 bases remaining between them. This CDR3 comprises 14 residues. As handled by the study authors: Pooled conventional T cells gave 95,000 to 120,000 patient and 13.4x10^4 donor TCRbeta sequences. Clones were sequenced by immunoSEQ multiplex PCR, and TCRdb holds only the in-frame ones, with some missing. Clone size and V and J calls were adopted from that table, with D and trimming inferred from the DNA. Of about 24,000 clones in the sample, approximately 96% were seen once. Sequenced sample: CD4+CD127+ conventional T cells sorted from PBMCs. This sequence was found in a human donor in good health. The chain combines TRBV2 with TRBJ2-4, with D perhaps TRBD2 (6 bases). CDR3 amino acids: CASTDAGSQNIQYF. CDR3 bases: TGTGCCAGCACCGATGCGGGATCCCAAAACATTCAGTACTTC.